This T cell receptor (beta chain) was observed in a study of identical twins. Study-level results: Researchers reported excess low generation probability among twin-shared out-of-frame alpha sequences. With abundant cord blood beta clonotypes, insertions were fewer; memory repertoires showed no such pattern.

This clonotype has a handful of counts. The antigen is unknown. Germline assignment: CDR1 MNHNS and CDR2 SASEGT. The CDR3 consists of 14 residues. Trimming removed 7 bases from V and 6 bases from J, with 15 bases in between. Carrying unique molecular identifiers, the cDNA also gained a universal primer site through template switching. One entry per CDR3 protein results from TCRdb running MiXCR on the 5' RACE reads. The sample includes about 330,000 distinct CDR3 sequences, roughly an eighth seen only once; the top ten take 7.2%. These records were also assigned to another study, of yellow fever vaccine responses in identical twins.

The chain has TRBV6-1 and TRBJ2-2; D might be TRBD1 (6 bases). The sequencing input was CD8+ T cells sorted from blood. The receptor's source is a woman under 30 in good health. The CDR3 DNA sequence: TGTGCCAGCACCTTCATTGGGGGCCCCGGGGAGCTGTTTTTT. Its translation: CASTFIGGPGELFF.